Below, 3 T cell receptor beta chains from the same sample are listed, as sequenced in a study of cytomegalovirus exposure and HLA in healthy donors (dated by TCRdb to the late 2010s). Libraries were made using the immunoSEQ multiplex PCR assay. The multiplex PCR relied on a mix of 60 forward primers for TCR Vbeta segments and 13 reverse primers for TCR Jbeta segments. The immuneACCESS repertoire file appears here via TCRdb, limited to in-frame rearrangements. These files lack a portion of the clones; in checked studies, under half of the deficit traces to unresolved V genes, and the cause of the others is not known. Counted in this sample were about 130,000 clones; about 82% of them appeared once. The ten largest clones take up about 1.7% of the sample. Specimen: PBMCs. Receptor source: a female donor in good health and CMV-seropositive.

The chain links TRBV5-1 to TRBJ2-5; D is possibly TRBD2 (6 bases). Trimming shortened V by 1 base and J by 5 bases, and 15 bases separated the two germline ends. The CDR3 runs 15 residues. CDR1 is SGHRS and CDR2 is YFSETQ in the germline V gene. The CDR3: CASSLSPGEGETQYF. In DNA, the CDR3 is TGCGCCAGCAGCTTGTCCCCGGGAGAGGGGGAGACCCAGTACTTC. Full variable domain (rest looked up from reference TRBV5-1 and TRBJ2-5): KAGVTQTPRYLIKTRGQQVTLSCSPISGHRSVSWYQQTPGQGLQFLFEYFSETQRNKGNFPGRFSGRQFSNSRSEMNVSTLELGDSALYLCASSLSPGEGETQYFGPGTRLLVL.

The chain is built from TRBV5-1 and TRBJ2-1, with 10 bases aligning to TRBD2. This CDR3 is 18 amino acids long. The J segment lost 9 bases and the V segment lost 2 bases, leaving 17 bases of the junction unmatched. Germline V gene lookup returns CDR1 SGHRS and CDR2 YFSETQ. This chain's CDR3 is CASSFQELAGVRYGEQFF. In nucleotides, the CDR3 is TGCGCCAGCAGCTTTCAGGAGCTAGCGGGAGTTCGCTATGGTGAGCAGTTCTTC. The whole variable domain, filled in from reference TRBV5-1 and TRBJ2-1, reads KAGVTQTPRYLIKTRGQQVTLSCSPISGHRSVSWYQQTPGQGLQFLFEYFSETQRNKGNFPGRFSGRQFSNSRSEMNVSTLELGDSALYLCASSFQELAGVRYGEQFFGPGTRLTVL.

V and J are TRBV7-6 and TRBJ2-2; maybe TRBD2 (5 bases). Trimming took 4 bases from V and 4 from J, leaving 7 bases between them. In germline, CDR1 is SGHVS, CDR2 FNYEAQ. The CDR3 has 13 amino acids. This CDR3 is CASSSSGTGELFF. The CDR3, as DNA: TGTGCCAGCAGCTCGAGCGGCACCGGGGAGCTGTTTTTT.